This TCR beta chain was found in a study of T cells in Graves' hyperthyroidism and ophthalmopathy. This CDR3 has 18 amino acids. V gave up 5 bases and J gave up 1 base; unmatched junction bases: 10. Germline CDR1 and CDR2: LNHDA and SQIVND (reference sequence). TCR beta CDR3 regions were amplified from RNA transcripts. With the HTBI primer set, the TCR CDR3 went through a first round of RT-PCR. TCRdb recomputed calls from the multiplex PCR reads with MiXCR, one row per CDR3 protein. The table has 500,000 to 750,000 distinct CDR3 sequences, 40% to 55% seen once. The J gene is TRBJ2-6, the V gene TRBV19; 8 bases agree with TRBD2. The sequence was obtained from a woman aged 18-35 years with Graves' hyperthyroidism. Sequences were obtained from peripheral blood or thyroid tissue (not recorded which). CDR3 DNA: TGTGCCAGTAGTGACCCATACAGCGGGAGTTCTGGGGCCAACGTCCTGACTTTC. The encoded protein is CASSDPYSGSSGANVLTF. The full variable domain, completed using reference TRBV19 and TRBJ2-6, is DGGITQSPKYLFRKEGQNVTLSCEQNLNHDAMYWYRQDPGQGLRLIYYSQIVNDFQKGDIAEGYSVSREKKESFPLTVTSAQKNPTAFYLCASSDPYSGSSGANVLTFGAGSRLTVL.